This T cell receptor beta chain was profiled in a study of blood T cell repertoires in COVID-19. Whole-study context: Researchers got acute and convalescent COVID-19 samples from the United States, Italy and Spain. In each case, the material was cDNA or gDNA derived from T cells, B-cell-depleted T cells, or PBMCs.

The CDR3 loop spans 16 amino acids. V gave up 3 bases and J gave up 0 bases, with 11 bases separating them. CDR1 and CDR2 (germline): LGHNT, FRNRAP. The table came from immunoSEQ multiplex PCR; TCRdb's copy has only in-frame clones and leaves some out. This sample carries 70,000 to 95,000 clones, under 95% of them seen once, and the ten largest clones take roughly 3.9%. The chain uses TRBV12-5 and TRBJ1-4; no clear D gene. The sequencing input was peripheral blood. The clonotype originates from a woman between 45 and 60 years old in a cohort sampled during active COVID-19. CDR3 loop: CASGFSSGATNEKLFF. DNA for the CDR3: TGTGCTAGTGGTTTTTCAAGCGGTGCAACTAATGAAAAACTGTTTTTT.